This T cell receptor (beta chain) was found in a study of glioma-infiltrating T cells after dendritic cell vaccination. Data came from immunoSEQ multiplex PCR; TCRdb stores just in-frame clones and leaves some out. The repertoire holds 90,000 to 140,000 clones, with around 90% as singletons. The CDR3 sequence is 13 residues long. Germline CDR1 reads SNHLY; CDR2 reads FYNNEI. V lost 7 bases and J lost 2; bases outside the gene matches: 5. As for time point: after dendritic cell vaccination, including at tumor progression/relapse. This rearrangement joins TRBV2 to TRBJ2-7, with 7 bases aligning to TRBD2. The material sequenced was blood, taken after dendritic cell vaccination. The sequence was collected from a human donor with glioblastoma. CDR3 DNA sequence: TGTGCCAGCACGACGGGAGGTCCCTACGAGCAGTACTTC. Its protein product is CASTTGGPYEQYF.